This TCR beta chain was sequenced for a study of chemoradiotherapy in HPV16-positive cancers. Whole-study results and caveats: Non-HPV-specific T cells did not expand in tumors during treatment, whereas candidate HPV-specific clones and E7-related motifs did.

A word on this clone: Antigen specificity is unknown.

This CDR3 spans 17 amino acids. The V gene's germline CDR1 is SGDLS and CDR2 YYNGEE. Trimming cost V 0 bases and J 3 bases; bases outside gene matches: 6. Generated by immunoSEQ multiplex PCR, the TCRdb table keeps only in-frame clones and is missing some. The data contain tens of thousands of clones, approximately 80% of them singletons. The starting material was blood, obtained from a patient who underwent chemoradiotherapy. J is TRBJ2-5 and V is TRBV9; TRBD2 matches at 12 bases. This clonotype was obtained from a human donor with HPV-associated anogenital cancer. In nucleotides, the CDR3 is TGTGCCAGCAGCGTAGCGCCGGGACTAGCGGGCGAAGAGACCCAGTACTTC. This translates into CASSVAPGLAGEETQYF.